This T cell receptor beta chain was sequenced in a study of response to subunit inactivated influenza vaccine. TCRdb fed the RT-PCR reads into MiXCR, producing one record per CDR3 protein. This table has approximately 680,000 distinct CDR3 sequences, more than 15% appearing once. This clonotype was counted only a few times. What it binds is unknown. Germline-derived CDR1 and CDR2 are MNHEY and SVGAGI. This CDR3 contains 14 residues. The germline V and J ends were trimmed by 0 bases and 3 bases, with 9 bases remaining between them. Study-level findings and limits: The authors proposed limited new T cell recruitment per seasonal influenza vaccination.

V is TRBV6-5 and J is TRBJ2-7; no clear D. The sequence was collected from a man aged 45-60 years who received an inactivated influenza vaccine. The source material was PBMCs from blood, sampled 11 to 12 days after vaccination. The CDR3, as DNA: TGTGCCAGCAGTTACTCGAAGTACGGCTACGAGCAGTACTTC. As protein: CASSYSKYGYEQYF.